Listed here is a single T cell receptor beta chain. TCRdb ran MiXCR on the reads and lists one entry per CDR3 protein. The sample lists more than 500,000 distinct CDR3 sequences, 15% to 20% occurring once. The sample belongs to a study of T cell repertoires in cytomegalovirus infection. This receptor was obtained from a human donor in good health (CMV status not recorded). Some clones in this sample may be carry-over from other donors' samples. The sequenced sample was CD8+ T cells from PBMCs.

The CDR3 reads CASTSAGASGSGEQYF. DNA of the CDR3: TGTGCCAGTACCTCTGCTGGGGCTAGCGGGAGTGGCGAGCAGTACTTC. This sequence joins TRBV19 and TRBJ2-7; 10 bases match TRBD2. Trimming cost V 7 bases and J 6 bases; bases outside gene matches: 15. Germline CDR1 and CDR2: LNHDA and SQIVND (reference sequence). The CDR3 length is 16 residues. Together with reference TRBV19 and TRBJ2-7, the CDR3 gives the full variable domain: DGGITQSPKYLFRKEGQNVTLSCEQNLNHDAMYWYRQDPGQGLRLIYYSQIVNDFQKGDIAEGYSVSREKKESFPLTVTSAQKNPTAFYLCASTSAGASGSGEQYFGPGTRLTVT.